This T cell receptor beta chain comes out of a study of post-analysis software for immune sequencing data. Whole-study findings and limits: There were five or six TRBV segments more frequent in patients than controls, and TRBV5-6, TRBV5-1 and TRBV20-1 were among them. Multiple sclerosis patients had significantly lower normalized Chao1 diversity than controls.

TCR beta libraries were prepared from cDNA with unique molecular identifiers. TCRdb reprocessed the PCR reads via MiXCR and lists one record per CDR3 protein. The sample includes fewer than 900,000 distinct CDR3 sequences, just over 45% of them seen just once. CDR1 is SGHTA, CDR2 FQGNSA, per germline. The CDR3 has 14 residues. Trimming cost V 1 base and J 5 bases, with 11 bases left between them. In the case of this clonotype: The antigen remains unidentified.

The V and J genes are TRBV7-2 and TRBJ1-1; a possible D gene is TRBD1 (5 bases). The source is a girl aged 5 to 17 with multiple sclerosis. Sequencing was done on a sample of blood. The chain's CDR3 is CASSLGGGRTEAFF. CDR3 nucleotides: TGTGCCAGCAGCTTAGGGGGGGGACGGACTGAAGCTTTCTTT.